The entry that follows covers one T cell receptor beta chain sequence. The data were obtained in a study of shared clonotypes between healthy human individuals. The V gene's germline CDR1 is WSHSY and CDR2 SAAADI. V was shortened by 1 base and J by 4 bases, with 8 bases between the two germline ends. CDR3 length: 14 amino acids. CD8 cells classed as naive were CD45RO-negative and positively selected for CCR7, excluding terminally differentiated effector memory CD45RA+ cells. TCRdb's copy holds only in-frame clones and misses some; the assay was immunoSEQ multiplex PCR. The table lists some 1,900,000 clones, 85% to 95% of them singletons.

The sequence was collected from a man aged 18 to 29 in good health. The rearrangement joins TRBV10-2 to TRBJ1-5; no reliable D call. Sequencing was performed on naive CD8+ T cells sorted from blood. CDR3 region: CASSEFGPNQPQHF. The CDR3, as DNA: TGCGCCAGCAGTGAGTTTGGGCCGAATCAGCCCCAGCATTTT.